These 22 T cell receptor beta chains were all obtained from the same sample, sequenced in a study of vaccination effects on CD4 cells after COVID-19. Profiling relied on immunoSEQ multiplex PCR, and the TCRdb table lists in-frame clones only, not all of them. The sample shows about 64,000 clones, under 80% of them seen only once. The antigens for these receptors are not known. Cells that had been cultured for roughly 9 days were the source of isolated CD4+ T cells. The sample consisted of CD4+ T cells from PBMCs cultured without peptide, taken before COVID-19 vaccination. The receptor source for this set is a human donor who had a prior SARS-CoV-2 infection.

The CDR3 sequence is CASSPARGQNTGELFF. In DNA form, the CDR3 reads TGTGCCAGCAGCCCTGCTCGCGGACAGAACACCGGGGAGCTGTTTTTT. The chain uses TRBV5-4 and TRBJ2-2; weak D call: TRBD1 (5 bases). The CDR3 length is 16 residues. Between the trimmed V and J ends, which lost 4 bases and 1 base, there was a span of 14 bases. CDR1 SGHNT and CDR2 YYREEE come from the germline V gene (reference sequence).

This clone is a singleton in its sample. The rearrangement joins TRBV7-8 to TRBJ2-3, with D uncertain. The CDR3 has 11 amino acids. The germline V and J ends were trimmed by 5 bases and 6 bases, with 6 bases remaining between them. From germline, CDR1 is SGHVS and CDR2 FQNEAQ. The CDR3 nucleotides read TGTGCCAGCAGCCGAGATGATACGCAGTATTTT. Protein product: CASSRDDTQYF.

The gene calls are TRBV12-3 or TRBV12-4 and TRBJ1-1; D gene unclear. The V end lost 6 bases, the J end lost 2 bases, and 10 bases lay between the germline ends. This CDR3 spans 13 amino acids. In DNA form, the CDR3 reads TGTGCCAGCAGCACGCAATATAACACTGAAGCTTTCTTT. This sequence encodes CASSTQYNTEAFF.

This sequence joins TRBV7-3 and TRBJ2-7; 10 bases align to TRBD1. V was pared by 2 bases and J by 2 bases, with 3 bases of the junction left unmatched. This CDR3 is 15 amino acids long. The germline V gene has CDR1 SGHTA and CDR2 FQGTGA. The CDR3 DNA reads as TGTGCCAGCAGCTTAGGACAGGGGGAAACCTACGAGCAGTACTTC. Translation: CASSLGQGETYEQYF.

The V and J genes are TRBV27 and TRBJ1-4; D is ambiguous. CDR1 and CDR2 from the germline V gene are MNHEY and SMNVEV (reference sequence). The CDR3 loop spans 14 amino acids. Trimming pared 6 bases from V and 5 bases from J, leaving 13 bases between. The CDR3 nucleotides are TGTGCCAGCAGCCTCTGGCGATCGAATGAAAAACTGTTTTTT. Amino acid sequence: CASSLWRSNEKLFF.

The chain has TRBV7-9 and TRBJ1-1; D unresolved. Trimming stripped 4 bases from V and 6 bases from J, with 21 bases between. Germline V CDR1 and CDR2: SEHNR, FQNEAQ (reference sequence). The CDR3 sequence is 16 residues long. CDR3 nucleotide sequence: TGTGCCAGCAGCTACCTGGGTGGTAGGACCAACTCTGAAGCTTTCTTT. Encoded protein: CASSYLGGRTNSEAFF.

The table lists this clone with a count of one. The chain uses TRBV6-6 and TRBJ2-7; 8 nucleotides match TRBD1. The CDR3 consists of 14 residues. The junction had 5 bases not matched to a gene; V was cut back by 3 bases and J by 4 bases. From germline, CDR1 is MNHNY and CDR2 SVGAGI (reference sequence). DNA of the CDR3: TGTGCCAGCAGTTATGGTCAGGGGGCTTACGAGCAGTACTTC. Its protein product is CASSYGQGAYEQYF.

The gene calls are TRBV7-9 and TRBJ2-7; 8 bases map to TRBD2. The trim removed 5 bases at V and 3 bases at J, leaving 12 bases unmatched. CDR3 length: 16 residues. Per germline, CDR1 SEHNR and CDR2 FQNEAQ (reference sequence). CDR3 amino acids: CASSATGTRRYYEQYF. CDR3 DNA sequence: TGTGCCAGCAGCGCCACCGGGACTAGAAGATACTACGAGCAGTACTTC.

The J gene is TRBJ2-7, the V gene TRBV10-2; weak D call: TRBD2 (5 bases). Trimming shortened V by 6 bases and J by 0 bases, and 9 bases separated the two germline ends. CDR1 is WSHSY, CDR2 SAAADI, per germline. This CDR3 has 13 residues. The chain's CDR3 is CASRDFSSYEQYF. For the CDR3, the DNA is TGCGCCAGCAGGGACTTTTCCTCCTACGAGCAGTACTTC.

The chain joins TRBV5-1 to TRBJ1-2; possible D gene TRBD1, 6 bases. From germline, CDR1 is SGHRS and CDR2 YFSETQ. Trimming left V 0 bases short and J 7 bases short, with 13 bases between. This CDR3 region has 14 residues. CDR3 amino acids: CASSLETGRSGYTF. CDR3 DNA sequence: TGCGCCAGCAGCTTGGAGACAGGCAGGTCTGGCTACACCTTC.

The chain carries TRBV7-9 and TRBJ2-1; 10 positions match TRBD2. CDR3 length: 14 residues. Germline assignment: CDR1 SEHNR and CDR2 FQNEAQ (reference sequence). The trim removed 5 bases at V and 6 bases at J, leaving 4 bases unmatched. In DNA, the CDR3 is TGTGCCAGCAGCGAACTAGCGGGACGCAATGAGCAGTTCTTC. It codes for CASSELAGRNEQFF.

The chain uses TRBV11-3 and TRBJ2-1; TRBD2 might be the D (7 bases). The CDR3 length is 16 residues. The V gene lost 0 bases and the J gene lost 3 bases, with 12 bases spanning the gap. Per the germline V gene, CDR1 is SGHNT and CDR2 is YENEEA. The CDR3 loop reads CASSLDQGGGYNEQFF. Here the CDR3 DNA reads TGTGCCAGCAGCTTAGATCAAGGGGGGGGCTACAATGAGCAGTTCTTC. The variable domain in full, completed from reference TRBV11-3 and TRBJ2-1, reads EAGVVQSPRYKIIEKKQPVAFWCNPISGHNTLYWYLQNLGQGPELLIRYENEEAVDDSQLPKDRFSAERLKGVDSTLKIQPAELGDSAVYLCASSLDQGGGYNEQFFGPGTRLTVL.

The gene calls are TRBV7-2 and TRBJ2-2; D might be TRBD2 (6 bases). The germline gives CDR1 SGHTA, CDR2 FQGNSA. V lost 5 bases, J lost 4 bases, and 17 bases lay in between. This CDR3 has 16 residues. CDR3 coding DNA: TGTGCCAGCAGCCCAGGGACTTTCTCAACCACCGGGGAGCTGTTTTTT. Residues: CASSPGTFSTTGELFF.

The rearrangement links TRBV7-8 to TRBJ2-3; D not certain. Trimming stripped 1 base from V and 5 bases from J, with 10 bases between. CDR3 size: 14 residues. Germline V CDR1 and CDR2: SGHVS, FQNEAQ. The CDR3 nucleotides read TGTGCCAGCAGCTTAGAGGGTCCAGGAGATACGCAGTATTTT. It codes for CASSLEGPGDTQYF.

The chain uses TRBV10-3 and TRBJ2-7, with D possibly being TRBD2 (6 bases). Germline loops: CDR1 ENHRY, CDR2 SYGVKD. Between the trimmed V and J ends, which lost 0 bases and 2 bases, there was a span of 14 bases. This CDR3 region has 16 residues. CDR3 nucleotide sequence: TGTGCCATCAGTGAGTCGTTCACGGGAGCCGCCTACGAGCAGTACTTC. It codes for CAISESFTGAAYEQYF.

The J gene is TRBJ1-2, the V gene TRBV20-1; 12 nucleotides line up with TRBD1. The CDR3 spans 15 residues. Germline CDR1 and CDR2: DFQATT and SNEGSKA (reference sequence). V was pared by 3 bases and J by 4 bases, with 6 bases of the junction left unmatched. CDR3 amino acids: CSASGTGGATYGYTF. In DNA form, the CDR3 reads TGCAGTGCTAGTGGGACAGGGGGCGCGACCTATGGCTACACCTTC.

This chain's CDR3 is CATSDSTGQRKETQYF. CDR3 in DNA: TGTGCCACCAGTGACTCTACGGGACAGAGAAAAGAGACCCAGTACTTC. The chain has TRBV24-1 and TRBJ2-5; 7 nucleotides align to TRBD1. Per the germline V gene, CDR1 is KGHDR and CDR2 is SFDVKD. V shed 4 bases and J 3 bases; nucleotides not matched to a gene: 10. The CDR3 runs to 16 residues.

The CDR3 loop is CASSLAVGGGAGDEQFF. CDR3 nucleotide sequence: TGTGCCAGCAGCTTAGCGGTGGGCGGGGGGGCCGGGGATGAGCAGTTCTTC. The V and J genes are TRBV7-9 and TRBJ2-1; 9 nucleotides match TRBD2. V lost 0 bases, J lost 8 bases, and 11 bases stayed unmatched. The CDR3 has 17 residues. CDR1 is SEHNR, CDR2 FQNEAQ, per germline (reference sequence).

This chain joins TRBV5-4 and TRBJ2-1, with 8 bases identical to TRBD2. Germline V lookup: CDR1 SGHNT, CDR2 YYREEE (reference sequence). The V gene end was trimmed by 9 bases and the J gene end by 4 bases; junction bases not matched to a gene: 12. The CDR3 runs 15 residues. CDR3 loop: CAITPGAGGYNEQFF. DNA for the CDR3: TGTGCCATCACACCGGGTGCGGGGGGATACAATGAGCAGTTCTTC.

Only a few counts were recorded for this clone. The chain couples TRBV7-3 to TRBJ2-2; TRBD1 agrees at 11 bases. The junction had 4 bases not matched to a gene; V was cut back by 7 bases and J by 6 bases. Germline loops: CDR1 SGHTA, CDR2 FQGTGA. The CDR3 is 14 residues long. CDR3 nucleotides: TGTGCCAGCAAAGGACAGGGGGCCGCCGGGGAGCTGTTTTTT. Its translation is CASKGQGAAGELFF.

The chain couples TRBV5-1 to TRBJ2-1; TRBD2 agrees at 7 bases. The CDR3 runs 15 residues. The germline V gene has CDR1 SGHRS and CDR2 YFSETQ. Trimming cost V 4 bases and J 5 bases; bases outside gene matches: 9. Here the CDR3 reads CASSLVAGVDNEQFF. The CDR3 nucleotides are TGCGCCAGCAGCCTCGTGGCGGGAGTGGACAATGAGCAGTTCTTC.

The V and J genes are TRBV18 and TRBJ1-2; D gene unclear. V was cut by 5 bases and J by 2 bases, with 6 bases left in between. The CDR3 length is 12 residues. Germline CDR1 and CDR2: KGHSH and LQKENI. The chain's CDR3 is CASSSTNYGYTF. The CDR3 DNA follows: TGTGCCAGCTCAAGCACCAACTATGGCTACACCTTC.